Listed below are T cell receptor beta chains from one sample, sequenced in a study of OX40 agonist ivuxolimab in advanced cancers. Libraries were prepared by immunoSEQ multiplex PCR; TCRdb keeps only in-frame clonotypes and omits some of them. The repertoire holds roughly 50,000 clones, with roughly three quarters as singletons. The sequenced sample was CD4+ or CD8+ T cells sorted from blood, obtained in a trial of the OX40 agonist ivuxolimab. All receptors derive from an adult with an advanced solid tumor such as melanoma, head and neck, liver or kidney cancer. Both conserved end residues are part of each CDR3. The D gene is left open where the match is weak. Clone sizes are given selectively: once, few, many, or a class where the clone is expanded.

TRBV7-2	.	15	.	TRBJ1-4	TGTGCCAGCAGCCAATCCGCAGCGCCAAATGAAAAACTGTTTTTT	CASSQSAAPNEKLFF
TRBV2	.	15	TRBD2	TRBJ2-1	TGTGCCAGCAGTGGAATAGCGGGAGCTTCCAATGAGCAGTTCTTC	CASSGIAGASNEQFF
TRBV4-3	.	15	TRBD1	TRBJ1-2	TGCGCCAGCAGCCAAGTGCGGGCAGGGGGATATGGCTACACCTTC	CASSQVRAGGYGYTF
TRBV28	.	15	.	TRBJ2-6	TGTGCCAGCAGTTGGCCCGGGGAGGAGGCCAACGTCCTGACTTTC	CASSWPGEEANVLTF
TRBV21-1	.	14	.	TRBJ1-6	TGTGCCAGCAGCAAAGTTCCAGGGGACTCACCCCTCCACTTT	CASSKVPGDSPLHF
TRBV7-3	.	13	.	TRBJ2-5	TGTGCCAGCAGCTTAACGAGGGGTGCGGCCCAGTACTTC	CASSLTRGAAQYF
TRBV5-4	.	18	TRBD2	TRBJ2-1	TGTGCCAGCAGCTTGGAGGGAGGGCCCCTCATCTCCTACAATGAGCAGTTCTTC	CASSLEGGPLISYNEQFF
TRBV13	.	12	.	TRBJ2-3	TGTGCCAGCAGCTTCGGGGCAGATACGCAGTATTTT	CASSFGADTQYF
TRBV4-3	.	17	TRBD2	TRBJ2-1	TGCGCCAGCAGCCAAGATCAAGGCGGGGGGGCCTACAATGAGCAGTTCTTC	CASSQDQGGGAYNEQFF
TRBV11-2	.	15	TRBD1	TRBJ2-5	TGTGCCAGCAGCTTGGAGACAGGGGGCAAAGAGACCCAGTACTTC	CASSLETGGKETQYF
TRBV25-1	.	15	TRBD1	TRBJ1-1	TGTGCCAGCAGTGATCAGGGGGCCCGGGACACTGAAGCTTTCTTT	CASSDQGARDTEAFF
TRBV4-1	.	17	TRBD2	TRBJ2-2	TGCGCCAGCAGTCCCGTAGAGCGGGAGGCCCAAAGGGGGGAGCTGTTTTTT	CASSPVEREAQRGELFF
TRBV21-1	.	16	.	TRBJ2-1	TGTGCCAGCAACATCCGGGGGGACAGGGCGAACAATGAGCAGTTCTTC	CASNIRGDRANNEQFF
TRBV5-1	.	13	.	TRBJ2-1	TGCGCCAGCAGCTTTGGTGGGTACAATGAGCAGTTCTTC	CASSFGGYNEQFF
TRBV9	.	16	TRBD1	TRBJ2-2	TGTGCCAGCAGCCGGGACAGCGTCTCGAACACCGGGGAGCTGTTTTTT	CASSRDSVSNTGELFF
TRBV18	.	16	TRBD1	TRBJ2-5	TGTGCCAGCTCACCACGGCCGGGACAGGGCGGGGAGACCCAGTACTTC	CASSPRPGQGGETQYF
TRBV6-6	.	15	.	TRBJ1-6	TGTGCCAGCGGAAACAGGGAGGCCTATAATTCACCCCTCCACTTT	CASGNREAYNSPLHF
TRBV6-5	once	15	TRBD1	TRBJ1-1	TGTGCCAGCAGCCGCCTCACGGACAGGGCGGGAGTAGCTTTCTTT	CASSRLTDRAGVAFF
TRBV19	.	15	.	TRBJ1-2	TGTGCCAGTTTTTCACCCCAGGGGAATGACTATGGCTACACCTTC	CASFSPQGNDYGYTF
TRBV11-2	once	15	.	TRBJ1-2	TGTGCCAGCAGCTTAGTAGGGGCCGGACGCTATGGCTACACCTTC	CASSLVGAGRYGYTF
TRBV6-6	once	16	.	TRBJ2-7	TGTGCCAGCAGTTACTCCCTCACAGGTGATCTCTACGAGCAGTACTTC	CASSYSLTGDLYEQYF
TRBV27	.	14	.	TRBJ2-7	TGTGCCAGCAGTGGCCGTGGACGGATCTACGAGCAGTACTTC	CASSGRGRIYEQYF
TRBV5-4	.	15	TRBD1	TRBJ2-3	TGTGCCAGCAGCTCCCCCGGGACAGGTAGTGATACGCAGTATTTT	CASSSPGTGSDTQYF
TRBV7-9	.	15	.	TRBJ2-4	TGTGCCAGCAGCTTAACGGGAGTGGTCAAAAACATTCAGTACTTC	CASSLTGVVKNIQYF
TRBV28	.	13	.	TRBJ1-1	TGTGCCAGCAGGAAACAGGGCGGTACTGAAGCTTTCTTT	CASRKQGGTEAFF
TRBV30	few	14	TRBD1	TRBJ1-2	TGTGCCTGGAGTCCCCAGACAGGGAACTATGGCTACACCTTC	CAWSPQTGNYGYTF
TRBV12-5	.	13	.	TRBJ2-7	TGTGCTAGTGGGCTGGACGATTCGGGCGAGCAGTACTTC	CASGLDDSGEQYF
TRBV7-9	.	12	TRBD1	TRBJ1-1	TGTGCCAGCAGCTACGGACAGGGTGAAGCTTTCTTT	CASSYGQGEAFF
TRBV2	.	14	TRBD1	TRBJ2-5	TGTGCCAGCAGCGCCGGGACAGGGTCGGGGACCCAGTACTTC	CASSAGTGSGTQYF
TRBV5-1	.	18	TRBD1	TRBJ2-2	TGCGCCAGCAGCTTGAGCCCCCCCGGGACAGGGGGCTCCGGGGAGCTGTTTTTT	CASSLSPPGTGGSGELFF
TRBV29-1	.	12	.	TRBJ1-1	TGCAGCGCCCGGAAGGCGAACACTGAAGCTTTCTTT	CSARKANTEAFF
TRBV5-1	.	13	TRBD1	TRBJ2-7	TGCGCCAGCAGCTCGACAGGGTCCTACGAGCAGTACTTC	CASSSTGSYEQYF